This TCR beta chain was profiled in a study of tumor-infiltrating lymphocytes in localized non-small cell lung cancer (dated by TCRdb to about 2021). A note on the overall study: The cohort covered several histologies, both smokers and never-smokers, and patients whose samples were collected after neoadjuvant chemotherapy. The same patients underwent several integrated assays, with TCR sequencing performed together with flow cytometry, multiplex immunofluorescence, RNA-seq, exome sequencing and proteomics. The overall ICON cohort was composed of 150 surgical patients with localized non-small cell lung cancer whose tumors were resected. For more than 45 patients, immunoSEQ T-cell fraction was compared between paired tumor and uninvolved lung. Each patient provided resected tumor tissue plus uninvolved lung tissue from the same patient, with the uninvolved lung tissue described as non-adjacent to the tumor.

Points on this clone: Its binding antigen is unknown. No clone much larger than this one lies a single base away; base qualities are absent.

The first patient joined ICON in the first half of 2016, and enrollment wrapped up when the last patient was enrolled in 2018. In a subcohort of about 76 patients, fresh tumor and matched uninvolved tissue were collected for in-depth immune analyses, with TCR sequencing among those analyses. No cell sorting was done, and TCR sequencing was instead run on DNA isolated from bulk tissue. The immunoSEQ assay used for TCR sequencing gave the T-cell fraction in both tumor and uninvolved lung tissue. The source study handled its data this way. In the survival analysis, patients were divided into a high T-cell fraction group (upper tertile) and a low T-cell fraction group (lower two tertiles), and the two groups were compared using a log-rank test. A signed-rank test was used to test paired tumor versus uninvolved lung differences in T-cell fraction. Drawn from immuneACCESS, this table holds only the in-frame rearrangements with V and J called that TCRdb kept. Clones are partly lost; checked studies trace under half to an unresolved V gene and leave the rest unexplained. V and J calls and clone size are as listed in that table; D and trimming were resolved from the DNA. The sample yields 20,000 to 30,000 clones; around two thirds were counted once. The leading ten clones occupy 6% to 6.5% of the sample.

What the research found in general, with its limitations: TCR-derived T-cell fraction did not differ between the flow cytometry-defined immunotypes IM1 (good prognosis) and IM2 (poor prognosis). Recurrence-free survival showed no association with tumor T-cell fraction measured by TCR sequencing (p = 0.61). TCRbeta sequencing supported higher T cell infiltration in tumors than in uninvolved lung tissue, consistent with immunofluorescence CD3 counts. Assay coverage varied across patients depending on available tissue quantity, so only a subset of the cohort had TCR sequencing. Because different pieces of the same tissue were used for different assays, technical variation could not be separated from intratumor heterogeneity.

From the germline V gene (reference sequence), CDR1 is MNHNY and CDR2 is SVGAGI. The CDR3 starts with the cysteine, ends with the phenylalanine, and has 15 residues. Only the CDR3 DNA stays, 45 bases, in frame from base 1. The V end loses 6 bases and the J end loses 6 bases, and a stretch of 20 bases separates them. This chain joins TRBV6-6 to TRBJ1-1, with a weak D call of TRBD1 (5 bases match). The sequence was collected from a human donor with non-small cell lung cancer. The sequencing input was lung tumor tissue. The CDR3 has the sequence CASSKLGAAGAEAFF. The nucleotide sequence is given as TGTGCCAGCAGCAAATTAGGGGCGGCGGGGGCTGAAGCTTTCTTT.